The following is a T cell receptor beta chain sequence with its context. This clone was counted a few times. This clone's antigen is unknown. Base qualities were left out, and no much larger clone turns up one base away. Genomic DNA was extracted from sorted cells for sequencing of the TCRbeta CDR3 region. The immunoSEQ Assay was used for sequencing of TCRbeta CDR3 regions. Imported from immuneACCESS, the table was reduced by TCRdb to in-frame sequences with V and J called. These copies leave out some clones; in studies compared against another copy, an unresolved V gene accounts for under half, and the cause of the remainder is not known. This sample has 82,000 or so clones in its table, and approximately 85% of those were observed once. The ten largest make up 2% to 3% of the sample. The junction carries 7 bases between V and J, which are trimmed by 6 bases and 7 bases respectively. From its cysteine to its phenylalanine, the CDR3 spans 11 amino acids. Only the CDR3 DNA is retained, 33 bases long and in frame from the first base. From a lookup of the germline V gene, CDR1 and CDR2 are SNHLY and FYNNEI.

Patients with a history of autoimmune disease or receiving systemic immunosuppression were excluded from the trial. In every dose cohort, peripheral blood was drawn for TCR sequencing at baseline, cycle 4 day 1, and cycle 7 day 1. Samples came from an open-label, multicenter, first-in-human phase I dose-escalation trial of ivuxolimab. Adults with locally advanced or metastatic melanoma, renal cell carcinoma, hepatocellular carcinoma or head and neck squamous cell carcinoma were enrolled in the trial. Before TCR sequencing, CD4+ T cells and CD8+ T cells from peripheral blood were sorted into separate populations. The data derive from a study of OX40 agonist ivuxolimab in advanced cancers. In terms of the full investigation: Ivuxolimab was a fully human IgG2 agonistic monoclonal antibody targeting the costimulatory receptor OX40 (CD134). The paper reports the monotherapy dose-escalation portion (N ≈ 52 patients) of the phase I ivuxolimab trial. Intravenous ivuxolimab was administered to patients every 2 weeks at six dose levels: 0.01, 0.1, 0.3, 1.5, 3 and 10 mg/kg. Peripheral TCRbeta sequencing aimed to test whether ivuxolimab altered TCR sequence diversity and caused clonal T-cell expansion. A male proportion of about 79% and a mean age of 60 years, ranging from roughly 23 to 85, were recorded for the dose-escalation cohort. Of the approximately 50 dose-escalation patients, hepatocellular carcinoma was present in about 20, melanoma in roughly 15, renal cell carcinoma in 9 and head and neck cancer in 9. Partial responses occurred in three dose-escalation patients: two with cutaneous melanoma and one with hepatocellular carcinoma. Prior anti-PD-1, anti-PD-L1 or anti-CTLA-4 therapy was permitted, and 40% of dose-escalation patients had received checkpoint inhibitors. Points the paper makes about the study in general: Clonal expansion of both CD4+ and CD8+ blood T cells was observed from baseline to week 6 at doses 0.1 to 3.0 mg/kg. On average, CD8+ T cells showed more expanded clones than CD4+ T cells after ivuxolimab. In partial responders in the 0.1-3.0 mg/kg groups, normalized peripheral clonal expansion was found to be among the lowest, especially among CD8+ T cells. Which antigens the clonally expanded peripheral T cells were specific for was not determined. Low levels of normalized T-cell clonal expansion were also seen in some patients who did not respond.

The sequence derives from an adult with an advanced solid tumor such as melanoma, head and neck, liver or kidney cancer. This chain joins TRBV2 to TRBJ2-1; the D gene is unclear. The sequencing here drew on CD4+ or CD8+ T cells sorted from blood, taken in a trial of the OX40 agonist ivuxolimab. In nucleotides, the sequence is TGTGCCAGCAGCCTTAGGAATGAGCAGTTCTTC. This is translated as CASSLRNEQFF. Where the CDR3 stops, the reference TRBV2 and TRBJ2-1 genes take over; the full variable domain is EPEVTQTPSHQVTQMGQEVILRCVPISNHLYFYWYRQILGQKVEFLVSFYNNEISEKSEIFDDQFSVERPDGSNFTLKIRSTKLEDSAMYFCASSLRNEQFFGPGTRLTVL.